This is a list of T cell receptor beta chains from one sample in a study of neurological immune-mediated disorders. TCRdb re-called the 5' RACE reads with MiXCR, one entry per CDR3 protein. The data show about 80,000 distinct CDR3 sequences, with about 9.7% seen just once and 1.7% held by the top ten. Input material: PBMCs. These receptors were taken from a man aged 45-60 years in good health. Each CDR3 is given with its conserved first and last residue. Fields, in order: J gene, D gene, V gene, clone size, CDR3 DNA, CDR3 protein. The D gene is left open where the match is weak. Clone size, where shown, is once, few, many, or a class for clones that have expanded.

j_call: TRBJ2-3; d_call: TRBD1; v_call: TRBV7-3; clone_size: many; cdr3_nt: TGTGCCAGCAGCTCAAACAGGGGAGATACGCAGTATTTT; cdr3_aa: CASSSNRGDTQYF
j_call: TRBJ2-3; d_call: .; v_call: TRBV9; clone_size: many; cdr3_nt: TGTGCAGGGCCGCGCACAGATACGCAGTATTTT; cdr3_aa: CAGPRTDTQYF
j_call: TRBJ2-5; d_call: TRBD2; v_call: TRBV20-1; clone_size: many; cdr3_nt: TGCAGTGCTAGAGGGCAGCGGGGTGCCGAAGAGACCCAGTACTTC; cdr3_aa: CSARGQRGAEETQYF
j_call: TRBJ2-1; d_call: TRBD2; v_call: TRBV20-1; clone_size: many; cdr3_nt: TGCAGTGCTAAGGGGACTAGCGGGAGGGCGGTCAATGAGCAGTTCTTC; cdr3_aa: CSAKGTSGRAVNEQFF
j_call: TRBJ2-2; d_call: TRBD1; v_call: TRBV18; clone_size: many; cdr3_nt: TGTGCCAGCTCACCACCAGGGACAGGGGGCGCCGGGGAGCTGTTTTTT; cdr3_aa: CASSPPGTGGAGELFF
j_call: TRBJ1-1; d_call: .; v_call: TRBV27; clone_size: .; cdr3_nt: TGTGCCAGCAGTTCCGGCAGGTGGAGTGAAGCTTTCTTT; cdr3_aa: CASSSGRWSEAFF
j_call: TRBJ1-6; d_call: .; v_call: TRBV9; clone_size: many; cdr3_nt: TGTGCCAGCAGCGTAGTTGGGTTGGAATCACCCCTCCACTTT; cdr3_aa: CASSVVGLESPLHF
j_call: TRBJ2-1; d_call: .; v_call: TRBV12-3/TRBV12-4; clone_size: many; cdr3_nt: TGTGCCAGCAAGACGGGATTCGGAATAGACAATGAGCAGTTCTTC; cdr3_aa: CASKTGFGIDNEQFF
j_call: TRBJ2-7; d_call: .; v_call: TRBV6-1; clone_size: .; cdr3_nt: TGTGCCAGCACTCATCCCAGGACTGTCTACGAGCAGTACTTC; cdr3_aa: CASTHPRTVYEQYF
j_call: TRBJ2-5; d_call: TRBD2; v_call: TRBV7-2; clone_size: many; cdr3_nt: TGTGCCAGCAGCTTAATCAGCGGGGGGGCGGAGACCCAGTACTTC; cdr3_aa: CASSLISGGAETQYF
j_call: TRBJ2-3; d_call: .; v_call: TRBV5-1; clone_size: many; cdr3_nt: TGTGCCAGCAGCTTATCCACAGATACGCAGTATTTT; cdr3_aa: CASSLSTDTQYF
j_call: TRBJ2-3; d_call: .; v_call: TRBV18; clone_size: many; cdr3_nt: TGTGCCAGCTCAGCATACGGGGATACGCAGTATTTT; cdr3_aa: CASSAYGDTQYF
j_call: TRBJ2-1; d_call: .; v_call: TRBV6-1; clone_size: many; cdr3_nt: TGTGCCAGCAGAGTGACAGCGAGCTCCTACAATGAGCAGTTCTTC; cdr3_aa: CASRVTASSYNEQFF
j_call: TRBJ1-2; d_call: .; v_call: TRBV7-9; clone_size: many; cdr3_nt: TGTGCCAGCAGCAGGGACAACTATGGCTACACCTTC; cdr3_aa: CASSRDNYGYTF
j_call: TRBJ2-2; d_call: TRBD1; v_call: TRBV5-1; clone_size: many; cdr3_nt: TGCGCCAGCGGCGGGACAGGGGGCACCGGGGAGCTGTTTTTT; cdr3_aa: CASGGTGGTGELFF
j_call: TRBJ2-2; d_call: .; v_call: TRBV29-1; clone_size: many; cdr3_nt: TGCAGCGTTGGGACGTCGAACACCGGGGAGCTGTTTTTT; cdr3_aa: CSVGTSNTGELFF
j_call: TRBJ2-1; d_call: .; v_call: TRBV30; clone_size: .; cdr3_nt: TGTGCCTGGAGTGTTTTGAGGGGAGTACACAATGAGCAGTTCTTC; cdr3_aa: CAWSVLRGVHNEQFF
j_call: TRBJ2-3; d_call: .; v_call: TRBV6-2/TRBV6-3; clone_size: many; cdr3_nt: TGTGCCAGCAGTTACCCGGGAGTGTCGGCAGATACGCAGTATTTT; cdr3_aa: CASSYPGVSADTQYF
j_call: TRBJ2-1; d_call: .; v_call: TRBV5-1; clone_size: many; cdr3_nt: TGCGCCAGCAGCCCTGCTAAAAGCTCCTACAATGAGCAGTTCTTC; cdr3_aa: CASSPAKSSYNEQFF
j_call: TRBJ2-5; d_call: .; v_call: TRBV5-1; clone_size: many; cdr3_nt: TGCGCCAGCAGCTTGGTCGCGGGAAGAGAGACCCAGTACTTC; cdr3_aa: CASSLVAGRETQYF
j_call: TRBJ2-7; d_call: TRBD2; v_call: TRBV20-1; clone_size: once; cdr3_nt: TGCAGTGGAATTCAACCGGGACTAGCGGGAGTACGTAACCACGAGCAGTACTTC; cdr3_aa: CSGIQPGLAGVRNHEQYF
j_call: TRBJ2-7; d_call: .; v_call: TRBV6-2/TRBV6-3; clone_size: many; cdr3_nt: TGTGCCAGCAAACCCCGGGACACCTTTTACGAGCAGTACTTC; cdr3_aa: CASKPRDTFYEQYF
j_call: TRBJ2-7; d_call: .; v_call: TRBV5-1; clone_size: many; cdr3_nt: TGCGCCAGCAGCTCGAACGGGTACGAGCAGTACTTC; cdr3_aa: CASSSNGYEQYF
j_call: TRBJ2-5; d_call: TRBD2; v_call: TRBV25-1; clone_size: many; cdr3_nt: TGTGCCAGCAGTGAATATTCACTAGCGGGGCCGCTGGGGACCCAGTACTTC; cdr3_aa: CASSEYSLAGPLGTQYF
j_call: TRBJ2-5; d_call: .; v_call: TRBV20-1; clone_size: many; cdr3_nt: TGCAGTGCTAGAGAGTCCACAGGCGTCGAGACCCAGTACTTC; cdr3_aa: CSARESTGVETQYF
j_call: TRBJ2-7; d_call: TRBD2; v_call: TRBV7-9; clone_size: many; cdr3_nt: TGTGCCAGCAGTTCGGGACTAGCGGGAGCCTACGAGCAGTACTTC; cdr3_aa: CASSSGLAGAYEQYF
j_call: TRBJ2-3; d_call: .; v_call: TRBV6-1; clone_size: many; cdr3_nt: TGTGCCAGCAGTGAAATCGGGACAGATACGCAGTATTTT; cdr3_aa: CASSEIGTDTQYF
j_call: TRBJ1-2; d_call: TRBD1; v_call: TRBV7-9; clone_size: few; cdr3_nt: TGTGCCAGCAGCCGGACAGGGAGCCATGGCTACACCTTC; cdr3_aa: CASSRTGSHGYTF
j_call: TRBJ1-1; d_call: TRBD1; v_call: TRBV12-3/TRBV12-4; clone_size: many; cdr3_nt: TGTGCCAGCAGTTCGCGACAGGGATTGAACACTGAAGCTTTCTTT; cdr3_aa: CASSSRQGLNTEAFF
j_call: TRBJ1-5; d_call: TRBD1; v_call: TRBV12-3/TRBV12-4; clone_size: many; cdr3_nt: TGTGCCAGCAGTGCTCAGGGGGCGCAGGGTCAGCCCCAGCATTTT; cdr3_aa: CASSAQGAQGQPQHF
j_call: TRBJ2-5; d_call: .; v_call: TRBV9; clone_size: many; cdr3_nt: TGTGCCAGCAGCCAAAGCGGACTTCCGGCAGAGACCCAGTACTTC; cdr3_aa: CASSQSGLPAETQYF
j_call: TRBJ1-1; d_call: .; v_call: TRBV2; clone_size: many; cdr3_nt: TGTGCCAGCAGTGAGGGCGGTAGGGCCGAAGCTTTCTTT; cdr3_aa: CASSEGGRAEAFF
j_call: TRBJ2-3; d_call: TRBD2; v_call: TRBV20-1; clone_size: many; cdr3_nt: TGCAGTGCTAGGGTTAGCGGGAGAGATACGCAGTATTTT; cdr3_aa: CSARVSGRDTQYF
j_call: TRBJ2-3; d_call: TRBD2; v_call: TRBV6-6; clone_size: many; cdr3_nt: TGTGCCAGCAGTCCCACGGGGGGGGGATCAGATACGCAGTATTTT; cdr3_aa: CASSPTGGGSDTQYF
j_call: TRBJ2-1; d_call: TRBD1; v_call: TRBV5-1; clone_size: .; cdr3_nt: TGCGCCAGCAGCACCTCGGACAGGGGCGACAACAATGAGCAGTTCTTC; cdr3_aa: CASSTSDRGDNNEQFF
j_call: TRBJ2-7; d_call: TRBD1; v_call: TRBV27; clone_size: many; cdr3_nt: TGTGCCACCAAGAGACAGGGGAGGAACGAGCAGTACTTC; cdr3_aa: CATKRQGRNEQYF
j_call: TRBJ1-6; d_call: .; v_call: TRBV27; clone_size: many; cdr3_nt: TGTGCCAGCAGAGCCGGACAAAGCCTCGAATCACCCCTCCACTTT; cdr3_aa: CASRAGQSLESPLHF
j_call: TRBJ2-1; d_call: .; v_call: TRBV20-1; clone_size: many; cdr3_nt: TGCAGTACCCTCTTGGGAGTACGGTACAATGAGCAGTTCTTC; cdr3_aa: CSTLLGVRYNEQFF
j_call: TRBJ2-7; d_call: TRBD2; v_call: TRBV20-1; clone_size: .; cdr3_nt: TGCAGTGTTCCTGCCGGGACTAGCTGGGGATACGAGCAGTACTTC; cdr3_aa: CSVPAGTSWGYEQYF
j_call: TRBJ2-5; d_call: TRBD2; v_call: TRBV20-1; clone_size: many; cdr3_nt: TGCAGTGCTAACTACGTTAGCGGGGTAGAGACCCAGTACTTC; cdr3_aa: CSANYVSGVETQYF
j_call: TRBJ2-1; d_call: TRBD2; v_call: TRBV11-2; clone_size: many; cdr3_nt: TGTGCCAGCAGATGGGATAGCGGGAGTGTCGGTGAGCAGTTCTTC; cdr3_aa: CASRWDSGSVGEQFF
j_call: TRBJ2-1; d_call: TRBD1; v_call: TRBV5-1; clone_size: many; cdr3_nt: TGCGCCAGCAGTGCCGGGACAGGGGTAAACAATGAGCAGTTCTTC; cdr3_aa: CASSAGTGVNNEQFF
j_call: TRBJ2-7; d_call: .; v_call: TRBV5-1; clone_size: few; cdr3_nt: TGCGCCAGCCGCTTCTCCGATAGCTCCTACGAGCAGTACTTC; cdr3_aa: CASRFSDSSYEQYF
j_call: TRBJ1-2; d_call: .; v_call: TRBV7-9; clone_size: many; cdr3_nt: TGTGCCAGCAGCTTAGAAATAGGAACGGTCTATGGCTACACCTTC; cdr3_aa: CASSLEIGTVYGYTF
j_call: TRBJ2-1; d_call: .; v_call: TRBV7-3; clone_size: many; cdr3_nt: TGTGCCAGCAGCAAGGGGAGGAATGAGCAGTTCTTC; cdr3_aa: CASSKGRNEQFF
j_call: TRBJ1-5; d_call: TRBD1; v_call: TRBV5-1; clone_size: many; cdr3_nt: TGCGCCAGCAGCCGGCCCCGGGACAGGGGTAGCAATCAGCCCCAGCATTTT; cdr3_aa: CASSRPRDRGSNQPQHF
j_call: TRBJ2-5; d_call: .; v_call: TRBV3-1; clone_size: once; cdr3_nt: TGTGCCAGCAGCCAAGGGCATCTTCAAGAGACCCAGTACTTC; cdr3_aa: CASSQGHLQETQYF
j_call: TRBJ2-3; d_call: TRBD2; v_call: TRBV7-2; clone_size: .; cdr3_nt: TGTGCCAGCAGCGGCCAACTAGCGGGGGGGAGATCAGATACGCAGTATTTT; cdr3_aa: CASSGQLAGGRSDTQYF
j_call: TRBJ2-7; d_call: .; v_call: TRBV9; clone_size: .; cdr3_nt: TGTGCCAGCAGCGTCTTACCGGGGGCCTACGAGCAGTACTTC; cdr3_aa: CASSVLPGAYEQYF
j_call: TRBJ2-7; d_call: TRBD1; v_call: TRBV6-5; clone_size: many; cdr3_nt: TGTGCCAGCAGTTACAGCTACCGGGACAGGGAAACGAATCAGTACTTC; cdr3_aa: CASSYSYRDRETNQYF
j_call: TRBJ2-2; d_call: .; v_call: TRBV29-1; clone_size: many; cdr3_nt: TGCAGCGCTCGACGGGTAGGGGCGAACACCGGGGAGCTGTTTTTT; cdr3_aa: CSARRVGANTGELFF
j_call: TRBJ2-2; d_call: .; v_call: TRBV29-1; clone_size: many; cdr3_nt: TGCAGCGCTAGGGCCGGGGAGCTGTTTTTT; cdr3_aa: CSARAGELFF
j_call: TRBJ1-1; d_call: TRBD1; v_call: TRBV28; clone_size: many; cdr3_nt: TGTGCCAGCAGTTCCATGGACAGGGAAGCTTTCTTT; cdr3_aa: CASSSMDREAFF
j_call: TRBJ1-1; d_call: TRBD1; v_call: TRBV10-3; clone_size: many; cdr3_nt: TGTGCCATTAGACAGGGTGGCACTGAAGCTTTCTTT; cdr3_aa: CAIRQGGTEAFF